The rows below give T cell receptor beta chains drawn from one sample of a study of T cells in Graves' hyperthyroidism and ophthalmopathy. TCRdb itself ran the multiplex PCR reads through MiXCR, one entry per CDR3 protein. The sample lists around 56,000 distinct CDR3 sequences, about 53% seen once, with 2.5% to 3.5% in the top ten. Sequenced: blood. All receptors come from an older woman with Graves' ophthalmopathy. The CDR3 runs from the conserved cysteine through the conserved F or W. Fields, in order: CDR3 length, V gene, D gene, clone size, J gene, CDR3 DNA, CDR3 protein. D genes are given only for firm matches. Size tells how often a clone was seen (once, few, many) or the class of an expanded clone, and some rows leave it out.

cdr3_length: 16
v_call: TRBV5-1
d_call: TRBD1
clone_size: -
j_call: TRBJ2-1
cdr3_nt: TGCGCCAGCAGCTTGGCGGGACAGGGGGCGCTCAGTGAGCAGTTCTTC
cdr3_aa: CASSLAGQGALSEQFF

cdr3_length: 15
v_call: TRBV7-2
d_call: -
clone_size: -
j_call: TRBJ1-5
cdr3_nt: TGTGCCAGCAGCTTGGAGGACCCTCGCGCAGATACGCAGCATTTT
cdr3_aa: CASSLEDPRADTQHF

cdr3_length: 17
v_call: TRBV4-1
d_call: TRBD1
clone_size: many
j_call: TRBJ1-5
cdr3_nt: TGCGCCAGCAGCCAAGACTACAGGGGATCGGGACCTCAGCCCCAGCATTTT
cdr3_aa: CASSQDYRGSGPQPQHF

cdr3_length: 15
v_call: TRBV27
d_call: -
clone_size: -
j_call: TRBJ2-2
cdr3_nt: TGTGCCAGCAACAAGACATCTTCCTTCACCGGGGAGCTGTTTTTT
cdr3_aa: CASNKTSSFTGELFF

cdr3_length: 12
v_call: TRBV2
d_call: -
clone_size: -
j_call: TRBJ2-5
cdr3_nt: TGTGCCAGCAGTGATGGGTGGGTGACCCAGTACTTC
cdr3_aa: CASSDGWVTQYF

cdr3_length: 15
v_call: TRBV20-1
d_call: TRBD1
clone_size: -
j_call: TRBJ2-2
cdr3_nt: TGCAGTGCCGAACAGGGGACACACAACACCGGGGAGCTGTTTTTT
cdr3_aa: CSAEQGTHNTGELFF

cdr3_length: 14
v_call: TRBV9
d_call: TRBD2
clone_size: many
j_call: TRBJ2-7
cdr3_nt: TGTGCCAGCAGCGTAGGAGCGGGAGTCGGTGAGCAGTACTTC
cdr3_aa: CASSVGAGVGEQYF

cdr3_length: 16
v_call: TRBV20-1
d_call: TRBD1
clone_size: -
j_call: TRBJ1-5
cdr3_nt: TGCAGTGGTCCGGGAACGAGGACAGGCGGCAATCAGCCCCAGCATTTT
cdr3_aa: CSGPGTRTGGNQPQHF

cdr3_length: 16
v_call: TRBV6-5
d_call: TRBD2
clone_size: many
j_call: TRBJ2-2
cdr3_nt: TGTGCCAGCAGACCCGCCGGGGGGGCGTACACCGGGGAGCTGTTTTTT
cdr3_aa: CASRPAGGAYTGELFF

cdr3_length: 19
v_call: TRBV19
d_call: TRBD1
clone_size: -
j_call: TRBJ1-3
cdr3_nt: TGTGCCAGTAGTGACAGGGGGACACCGGGGGACTTCTCTGGAAACACCATATATTTT
cdr3_aa: CASSDRGTPGDFSGNTIYF

cdr3_length: 12
v_call: TRBV29-1
d_call: TRBD1
clone_size: medium-sized
j_call: TRBJ2-5
cdr3_nt: TGCAGCGTGGGGACAGGGCAAGAGACCCAGTACTTC
cdr3_aa: CSVGTGQETQYF

cdr3_length: 15
v_call: TRBV7-2
d_call: -
clone_size: -
j_call: TRBJ2-1
cdr3_nt: TGTGCCAGCAGCCCAGGGTCGGGAACCTACAATGAGCAGTTCTTC
cdr3_aa: CASSPGSGTYNEQFF

cdr3_length: 17
v_call: TRBV13
d_call: TRBD2
clone_size: many
j_call: TRBJ2-2
cdr3_nt: TGTGCCAGCAGTCGGGCTAGCGGGGGGGCCAGCACCGGGGAGCTGTTTTTT
cdr3_aa: CASSRASGGASTGELFF

cdr3_length: 14
v_call: TRBV25-1
d_call: -
clone_size: -
j_call: TRBJ2-7
cdr3_nt: TGTGCCAGCAGTGCACCTCCGTGCTCCTACGAGCAGTACTTC
cdr3_aa: CASSAPPCSYEQYF

cdr3_length: 14
v_call: TRBV7-3
d_call: TRBD2
clone_size: once
j_call: TRBJ2-7
cdr3_nt: TGTGCCAGCAGCCTTAGCGGGGGGGCGTGGGAGCAGTACTTC
cdr3_aa: CASSLSGGAWEQYF

cdr3_length: 13
v_call: TRBV6-1
d_call: -
clone_size: many
j_call: TRBJ1-6
cdr3_nt: TGTGCCAGCAATGAGATCCCCGGTGGACCCCTCCACTTT
cdr3_aa: CASNEIPGGPLHF

cdr3_length: 14
v_call: TRBV10-2
d_call: -
clone_size: -
j_call: TRBJ1-1
cdr3_nt: TGCGCCAGCAGCTGGGCCTCCCCCTATAGTGAAGCTTTCTTT
cdr3_aa: CASSWASPYSEAFF

cdr3_length: 15
v_call: TRBV9
d_call: -
clone_size: many
j_call: TRBJ2-1
cdr3_nt: TGTGCCAGCAGCGTAGTAGGCACAGGGCGGGATGAGCAGTTCTTC
cdr3_aa: CASSVVGTGRDEQFF

cdr3_length: 18
v_call: TRBV10-3
d_call: TRBD2
clone_size: many
j_call: TRBJ2-1
cdr3_nt: TGTGCCATCAGTGGGACAGGCGCCGGGACTAGCAGCTACAATGAGCAGTTCTTC
cdr3_aa: CAISGTGAGTSSYNEQFF

cdr3_length: 13
v_call: TRBV15
d_call: -
clone_size: -
j_call: TRBJ2-7
cdr3_nt: TGTGCCACCAGCTTCGAGCGGGTAAACGAGCAGTACTTC
cdr3_aa: CATSFERVNEQYF

cdr3_length: 12
v_call: TRBV20-1
d_call: -
clone_size: -
j_call: TRBJ1-2
cdr3_nt: TGCAGTGCTAGTTATGACAACTATGGCTACACCTTC
cdr3_aa: CSASYDNYGYTF

cdr3_length: 16
v_call: TRBV20-1
d_call: -
clone_size: -
j_call: TRBJ2-5
cdr3_nt: TGCAGTGCTAGGGGATCGGGGAGGTCGAGCGGGGAGACCCAGTACTTC
cdr3_aa: CSARGSGRSSGETQYF

cdr3_length: 16
v_call: TRBV30
d_call: -
clone_size: few
j_call: TRBJ2-5
cdr3_nt: TGTGCCTGGAGTGGGTACGGGGACACCTTACAAGAGACCCAGTACTTC
cdr3_aa: CAWSGYGDTLQETQYF

cdr3_length: 15
v_call: TRBV7-9
d_call: -
clone_size: -
j_call: TRBJ2-2
cdr3_nt: TGTGCCAGCCTTCCTCTCCCGGGGCCAGGCGGGGAGCTGTTTTTT
cdr3_aa: CASLPLPGPGGELFF